This passage covers 27 T cell receptor beta chains from one sample sequenced in a study of blood T cell repertoires in COVID-19. Profiled with immunoSEQ multiplex PCR; TCRdb holds only in-frame clones, not every one. Seen here are approximately 110,000 clones, roughly 80% observed once, and the top ten hold just over 15%. The sequenced sample was peripheral blood. These receptor sequences come from a woman at least 80 years old with acute or convalescent COVID-19.

J is TRBJ2-1 and V is TRBV2; 11 nucleotides line up with TRBD2. Germline V lookup: CDR1 SNHLY, CDR2 FYNNEI. Trimming cost V 6 bases and J 4 bases; bases outside gene matches: 8. CDR3 length equals 16 residues. CDR3 bases: TGTGCCAGCAGCCCCACGGGGACTAGCGGATACAATGAGCAGTTCTTC. This sequence encodes CASSPTGTSGYNEQFF.

The chain carries TRBV5-6 and TRBJ2-5; TRBD1 agrees at 8 bases. CDR3 size: 14 residues. Germline CDR1 SGHDT, CDR2 YYEEEE. Trimming at V came to 4 bases and at J to 5 bases, leaving 7 bases not matched to a gene. The CDR3 nucleotides read TGTGCCAGCAGCCCCAGGGGGCTGTGGGAGACCCAGTACTTC. Translation: CASSPRGLWETQYF.

V and J are TRBV7-9 and TRBJ2-2, with D perhaps matching TRBD2 (5 bases). This CDR3 comprises 13 residues. In germline, CDR1 is SEHNR, CDR2 FQNEAQ (reference sequence). Trimming shortened V by 0 bases and J by 6 bases, and 5 bases separated the two germline ends. The CDR3 nucleotides read TGTGCCAGCAGCTTAGCCGGGGCCGGGGAGCTGTTTTTT. The encoded protein is CASSLAGAGELFF.

The chain uses TRBV3-1 (or the pseudogene TRBV3-2) and TRBJ2-2, with D perhaps TRBD2 (6 bases). The CDR3 totals 14 residues. Germline loops: CDR1 LGHDT, CDR2 YNNKEL (reference sequence). Trimming removed 2 bases at V and 6 bases at J, with 10 bases between. The CDR3, as DNA: TGTGCCAGCAGCCAATTCTTAGCGGCCGGGGAGCTGTTTTTT. Protein: CASSQFLAAGELFF.

The chain combines TRBV10-3 with TRBJ1-6, with D tentatively TRBD1 (6 bases). CDR3 length: 15 residues. Trimming took 3 bases from V and 10 from J, leaving 16 bases between them. The germline CDR1 and CDR2 sequences are ENHRY and SYGVKD. The CDR3 protein is CAISDSQGLQSPLHF. DNA of the CDR3: TGTGCCATCAGTGACTCACAGGGATTACAGTCACCCCTCCACTTT.

CDR3 coding DNA: TGTGCCAGCAGTTCCACAAGCGCAGATACGCAGTATTTT. The encoded protein is CASSSTSADTQYF. This chain links TRBV27 with TRBJ2-3; no clear D. The CDR3 runs 13 residues. V lost 4 bases, J lost 4 bases, and 9 bases lay in between. Germline V lookup: CDR1 MNHEY, CDR2 SMNVEV (reference sequence).

V gene TRBV6-5 combines with J gene TRBJ2-7; D is possibly TRBD1 (5 bases). This CDR3 spans 13 amino acids. V gave up 6 bases and J gave up 7 bases, with 16 bases separating them. The germline V gene has CDR1 MNHEY and CDR2 SVGAGI. The CDR3 nucleotides read TGTGCCAGCAGGAAACCAGGGTTCACGGAGCAGTACTTC. Its protein product is CASRKPGFTEQYF.

This clone came up once. The gene calls are TRBV5-6 and TRBJ1-6, with TRBD1 matching 10 bases. The trim removed 2 bases at V and 7 bases at J, leaving 3 bases unmatched. The germline CDR1 and CDR2 sequences are SGHDT and YYEEEE. The CDR3 is 15 residues long. This chain's CDR3 is CASSFRDRGNSPLHF. Here the CDR3 DNA reads TGTGCCAGCAGCTTCCGGGACAGGGGAAATTCACCCCTCCACTTT.

This clone was picked up a small number of times. V gene TRBV5-6 combines with J gene TRBJ1-2; the D gene is possibly TRBD1 (6 bases). CDR1 SGHDT and CDR2 YYEEEE come from the germline V gene. Trimming removed 5 bases from V and 5 bases from J, with 13 bases in between. CDR3 length equals 13 residues. The DNA for the CDR3 is TGTGCCAGCAGACCGACAGGCAAATATGGCTACACCTTC. Amino acids: CASRPTGKYGYTF.

This chain links TRBV2 with TRBJ2-7, with 10 bases matching TRBD2. CDR3 length equals 12 residues. Looked up from germline, CDR1 is SNHLY and CDR2 is FYNNEI. With V trimmed by 7 bases and J by 6 bases, 3 bases remained unmatched. The CDR3 region is CASTWTSGEQYF. The CDR3 nucleotides read TGTGCCAGCACTTGGACTAGCGGCGAGCAGTACTTC.

The V and J genes are TRBV10-1 and TRBJ2-5, with TRBD1 matching over 9 bases. V lost 8 bases and J lost 4; bases outside the gene matches: 8. Germline CDR1 is WNHNN and CDR2 is SYGVQD (reference sequence). The CDR3 contains 14 residues. The DNA of the CDR3 is TGCGCCAGCGTCCACCAGGACAGGGGAGAGACCCAGTACTTC. Its protein product is CASVHQDRGETQYF.

The V gene is TRBV5-1, the J gene TRBJ2-5; a possible D gene is TRBD1 (6 bases). Germline CDR1 reads SGHRS; CDR2 reads YFSETQ. The CDR3 is 14 residues long. V lost 4 bases and J lost 4, with 14 bases in between. The CDR3 DNA is TGCGCCAGCAGCGTGGGGAAAGGGGGAGAGACCCAGTACTTC. This translates into CASSVGKGGETQYF.

The chain employs TRBV3-1 (or the pseudogene TRBV3-2) and TRBJ2-1; 7 nucleotides line up with TRBD2. The trim removed 10 bases at V and 7 bases at J, leaving 4 bases unmatched. The CDR3 totals 11 residues. Germline assignment: CDR1 LGHDT and CDR2 YNNKEL (reference sequence). The CDR3 DNA is TGTGCCATCGAGCGGGGAAATGAGCAGTTCTTC. Protein sequence: CAIERGNEQFF.

In its sample, this clone was seen once. The gene calls are TRBV7-9 and TRBJ2-5; possibly TRBD2 for D (6 bases). In germline, CDR1 is SEHNR, CDR2 FQNEAQ (reference sequence). With 2 bases removed from V and 5 bases from J, the gap between germline ends came to 6 bases. The CDR3 length is 12 residues. The CDR3 nucleotides read TGTGCCAGCAGCTTAAGCGGGGAGACCCAGTACTTC. It translates to CASSLSGETQYF.

The V call is TRBV11-2, the J call TRBJ1-4, with TRBD1 identical over 10 bases. The CDR3 runs 15 residues. CDR1 and CDR2 (germline): SGHAT, FQNNGV. The V segment lost 5 bases and the J segment 4 bases; nucleotides outside the gene matches: 4. In nucleotides, the CDR3 is TGTGCCAGCAGCCCGGGACAGGGGAATAATGAAAAACTGTTTTTT. It specifies CASSPGQGNNEKLFF.

V usage is TRBV27 and J usage is TRBJ2-2, with 10 bases aligning to TRBD1. The ends lost 6 bases at V and 5 bases at J; junction bases unmatched: 9. The CDR3 covers 16 residues. The V gene's germline CDR1 is MNHEY and CDR2 SMNVEV (reference sequence). The CDR3 spells CASRAGDRGWTGELFF. The CDR3 DNA reads TGTGCCAGCAGGGCTGGGGACAGGGGTTGGACCGGGGAGCTGTTTTTT.

The chain employs TRBV6-1 and TRBJ1-5; TRBD1 agrees at 10 bases. With 6 bases clipped from V and 10 bases from J, the junction kept 15 bases outside the gene matches. This CDR3 spans 16 amino acids. Germline V gene data show CDR1 as MNHNS and CDR2 as SASEGT. The CDR3 here is CASSEYPAGQGQPQHF. DNA for the CDR3: TGTGCCAGCAGCGAATACCCCGCGGGACAGGGGCAACCCCAGCATTTT.

The chain recombines TRBV5-1 with TRBJ2-3, with 11 bases aligning to TRBD1. The CDR3 loop spans 15 amino acids. The ends lost 4 bases at V and 2 bases at J; junction bases unmatched: 3. CDR1 is SGHRS and CDR2 is YFSETQ in the germline V gene. Written as DNA, the CDR3 is TGCGCCAGCAGCGGACAGGGGGCGCCCACAGATACGCAGTATTTT. This sequence encodes CASSGQGAPTDTQYF.

The chain employs TRBV2 and TRBJ1-4; no definite D call. Germline V gene data show CDR1 as SNHLY and CDR2 as FYNNEI. The CDR3 covers 13 residues. Trimming stripped 7 bases from V and 8 bases from J, with 14 bases between. CDR3 nucleotide sequence: TGTGCCAGCAATTCGAGAACCTACGAAAAACTGTTTTTT. It translates to CASNSRTYEKLFF.

The rearrangement joins TRBV2 to TRBJ2-5; 11 bases agree with TRBD1. The CDR3 extends over 14 amino acids. V gave up 7 bases and J gave up 1 base; unmatched junction bases: 2. Germline lookup yields CDR1 SNHLY and CDR2 FYNNEI. This CDR3 reads CASTGQGGQETQYF. The CDR3 DNA reads as TGTGCCAGCACGGGACAGGGGGGCCAAGAGACCCAGTACTTC.

This clone turned up a few times. The V call is TRBV7-2, the J call TRBJ1-1; 8 positions agree with TRBD1. V was clipped by 1 base and J by 3 bases; unmatched bases: 7. There are 16 residues in the CDR3. Germline CDR1 is SGHTA and CDR2 is FQGNSA. In DNA form, the CDR3 reads TGTGCCAGCAGCTTAGAGTATCCAGGGGGCTACACTGAAGCTTTCTTT. Protein sequence: CASSLEYPGGYTEAFF.

This chain uses TRBV6-2 or TRBV6-3 with TRBJ2-2; 7 nucleotides agree with TRBD2. CDR1 and CDR2 (germline): MNHEY, SVGEGT. V lost 6 bases and J lost 2; bases outside the gene matches: 6. The CDR3 extends over 15 amino acids. The chain's CDR3 is CASSIRGVNTGELFF. Written as DNA, the CDR3 is TGTGCCAGCAGCATTCGGGGGGTAAACACCGGGGAGCTGTTTTTT.

This rearrangement joins TRBV7-8 to TRBJ2-2, with 8 bases identical to TRBD2. This CDR3 has 19 amino acids. Looked up from germline, CDR1 is SGHVS and CDR2 is FQNEAQ. Trimming removed 2 bases from V and 1 base from J; junction bases left unmatched: 12. In DNA, the CDR3 is TGTGCCAGCAGCTTAAGCCCTTTCCTGGCGGGAGGGAACACCGGGGAGCTGTTTTTT. Translating gives CASSLSPFLAGGNTGELFF. The variable domain in full, completed from reference TRBV7-8 and TRBJ2-2, reads GAGVSQSPRYKVAKRGQDVALRCDPISGHVSLFWYQQALGQGPEFLTYFQNEAQLDKSGLPSDRFFAERPEGSVSTLKIQRTQQEDSAVYLCASSLSPFLAGGNTGELFFGEGSRLTVL.

CDR3 in amino acids: CASSPISGRDAGEQYF. DNA for the CDR3: TGTGCCAGCAGCCCTATTAGTGGGAGGGATGCTGGGGAGCAGTACTTC. The rearrangement links TRBV5-4 to TRBJ2-7; TRBD2 matches at 7 bases. The germline gives CDR1 SGHNT, CDR2 YYREEE (reference sequence). Trimming took 4 bases from V and 7 from J; bases not matched to a gene: 17. The CDR3 extends over 16 amino acids.

The CDR3 spells CASSDRGNSPLHF. In nucleotides, the CDR3 is TGTGCCAGCAGTGATCGGGGGAACTCACCCCTCCACTTT. The genes are TRBV2 and TRBJ1-6; tentatively, D is TRBD1 (5 bases). The V end lost 3 bases, the J end lost 10 bases, and 10 bases lay between the germline ends. The V gene's germline CDR1 is SNHLY and CDR2 FYNNEI. The CDR3 sequence is 13 residues long.

The J gene is TRBJ2-1, the V gene TRBV19; 11 bases agree with TRBD2. Unmatched junction bases numbered 9, after V lost 6 bases and J lost 2 bases. CDR1 is LNHDA and CDR2 is SQIVND in the germline V gene (reference sequence). The CDR3 sequence is 17 residues long. As DNA, the CDR3 is TGTGCCAGTAGGCCTCACCTAGCGGGAGGACCCTACAATGAGCAGTTCTTC. It codes for CASRPHLAGGPYNEQFF. The full variable domain, rest sourced from reference TRBV19 and TRBJ2-1, is DGGITQSPKYLFRKEGQNVTLSCEQNLNHDAMYWYRQDPGQGLRLIYYSQIVNDFQKGDIAEGYSVSREKKESFPLTVTSAQKNPTAFYLCASRPHLAGGPYNEQFFGPGTRLTVL.

This sequence joins TRBV3-1 (or the pseudogene TRBV3-2) and TRBJ2-3; D is uncertain. This CDR3 spans 12 amino acids. CDR1 and CDR2 (germline): LGHDT, YNNKEL (reference sequence). The germline V and J ends were trimmed by 4 bases and 4 bases, with 6 bases remaining between them. The CDR3 loop reads CASSPSPDTQYF. Here the CDR3 DNA reads TGTGCCAGCAGCCCATCCCCAGATACGCAGTATTTT.